The rows below give T cell receptor beta chains drawn from one sample of a study of shared clonotypes between healthy human individuals. TCRdb keeps only in-frame clones here, not all; method: immunoSEQ multiplex PCR. The sample shows 550,000 to 700,000 clones, around 73% of them seen only once. What was sequenced was memory CD4+ T cells sorted from blood. Receptors originate from a woman in her 30s in good health. Each CDR3 is given with its conserved first and last residue. Fields, in order: J gene, D gene, V gene, clone size, CDR3 DNA, CDR3 protein. D genes are given only for firm matches. Clone size is stated in some rows and not others, as once, few, many or a class when expanded.

>TRBJ2-2|-|TRBV4-2|few
TGTGCCAGCAGCCTTGCCCTAAGGTCGGCCGGGGAGCTGTTTTTT
CASSLALRSAGELFF
>TRBJ2-5|-|TRBV5-4|-
TGTGCCAGCAGCCGCCCGGACAGCGGAGAGACCCAGTACTTC
CASSRPDSGETQYF
>TRBJ1-2|-|TRBV6-6|-
TGTGCCATCAGTGAGTCCGGGGACTATGGCTACACCTTC
CAISESGDYGYTF
>TRBJ2-7|-|TRBV30|-
TGTGCCTGGAGTGTAAGGTCCGACTCCTACGAGCAGTACTTC
CAWSVRSDSYEQYF
>TRBJ2-6|TRBD2|TRBV29-1|-
TGCAGCGTTCCGGGACTAGCGGTTACTGGGGCCAACGTCCTGACTTTC
CSVPGLAVTGANVLTF
>TRBJ2-1|TRBD2|TRBV4-2|-
TGTGCCAGCGGCAGGACTAGCGGGAGTCTGGGCTACAATGAGCAGTTCTTC
CASGRTSGSLGYNEQFF
>TRBJ2-3|TRBD2|TRBV7-2|once
TGTGCCAGCAGATTAAGACTAGCGGCCTCCCTGGGTTGGAATACGCAGTATTTT
CASRLRLAASLGWNTQYF
>TRBJ2-3|-|TRBV15|few
TGTGCCACCAGCGGTCGAAGGGGAGAGCCAGATACGCAGTATTTT
CATSGRRGEPDTQYF
>TRBJ2-5|-|TRBV7-7|once
TGTGCCAGCAGCTTAGTTGCCCAAGGCTCGTCCACCCAGTACTTC
CASSLVAQGSSTQYF
>TRBJ2-7|-|TRBV30|-
TGTGCCTGGAGTGTACTTGGAGGGGCGTCCTACGAGCAGTACTTC
CAWSVLGGASYEQYF
>TRBJ2-5|TRBD2|TRBV2|-
TGTGCCAGCAGGTCCAGCGGGGGAATAGAGACCCAGTACTTC
CASRSSGGIETQYF
>TRBJ2-6|-|TRBV28|-
TGTGCCAGCAACCGTTTCTCTGGGGCCAACGTCCTGACTTTC
CASNRFSGANVLTF
>TRBJ2-5|-|TRBV10-3|-
TGTGCCATCAGTGCTAACCTACAAGAGACCCAGTACTTC
CAISANLQETQYF
>TRBJ2-1|TRBD1|TRBV2|-
TGTGCCAGCAGTGATATATCGGGACAGGGGGAAAGAGAATATGAGCAGTTCTTC
CASSDISGQGEREYEQFF
>TRBJ1-5|-|TRBV28|-
TGTGCCAGCAGTTCCGCGGGGAGTGGAGCACAGCCCCAGCATTTT
CASSSAGSGAQPQHF
>TRBJ1-2|TRBD1|TRBV5-4|-
TGTGCCAGCAGTGTGGACAGGGTAGTTGGCTACACCTTC
CASSVDRVVGYTF
>TRBJ2-3|TRBD2|TRBV25-1|-
TGTGCCAGCAGTGAATCTTCCGGGAGGGCCACAGATACGCAGTATTTT
CASSESSGRATDTQYF
>TRBJ2-3|-|TRBV6-6|-
TGTGCCAGCAGCCCTGACAGGACAGCAGATACGCAGTATTTT
CASSPDRTADTQYF
>TRBJ1-2|-|TRBV2|few
TGTGCCAGCAGTGAAGATGTGACAGCTTTATATGGCTACACCTTC
CASSEDVTALYGYTF
>TRBJ1-2|-|TRBV2|-
TGTGCCAGCAGCCCCCCGGGGACCTCCGTCGGCTACACCTTC
CASSPPGTSVGYTF
>TRBJ2-4|TRBD2|TRBV6-4|-
TGTGCCAGCACCCGACTAGCGGGAGATGCAAACATTCAGTACTTC
CASTRLAGDANIQYF
>TRBJ2-7|-|TRBV7-9|-
TGTGCCAGCAGCCCCATTTGGGGTCGCTACGAGCAGTACTTC
CASSPIWGRYEQYF
>TRBJ1-1|-|TRBV6-5|many
TGTGCCAGCATTACCAGACAGAACACTGAAGCTTTCTTT
CASITRQNTEAFF
>TRBJ2-3|TRBD1|TRBV30|-
TGTGCCTGGGAACCGGGACAGAGAGATACGCAGTATTTT
CAWEPGQRDTQYF